This T cell receptor (beta chain) was identified in a study of cytomegalovirus exposure and HLA in healthy donors. Whole-study findings and limits: For most TCR beta V segments, an earlier analysis put the productive rate at about 90% or about 30% of the time.

The PCR ran on 60 Vbeta and 13 Jbeta primers. The method was immunoSEQ multiplex PCR; TCRdb's version includes in-frame clones alone and lacks a portion of them. This sample's table reports about 200,000 clones. A remark on this clone: Its antigen remains unidentified.

This clonotype was sampled from a boy between 10 and 17 years old in good health and CMV-seronegative. Sequencing was done on a sample of PBMCs.

The CDR3 loop is CASSSPRGLNQETQYF. The CDR3 DNA follows: TGTGCCAGCAGCTCCCCCCGGGGACTCAACCAAGAGACCCAGTACTTC. The chain joins TRBV5-4 to TRBJ2-5; tentatively, D is TRBD2 (6 bases). This CDR3 has 16 residues. Trimming removed 3 bases from V and 0 bases from J, with 15 bases in between. Germline V gene sequence: CDR1 SGHNT, CDR2 YYREEE (reference sequence).